This T cell receptor (beta chain) was recorded in a study of regulatory T cells in long-lasting Graves disease. Points from the study as a whole: Those with persistent Graves' had less TCR diversity than newly diagnosed patients.

For TCR beta, libraries came from iRepertoire HTBI primers and Arm-PCR of CDR3 regions. In TCRdb, the multiplex PCR reads were re-called with MiXCR into one record per CDR3 protein. Here the sample spans a few hundred thousand distinct CDR3 sequences, about 11% being singletons. In this sample, this clonotype turned up many times. Its matching antigen is unknown. Time point of the sample: newly diagnosed GD, antithyroid drugs for less than 3 months. Extracted PBMC RNA gave rise to the TCR library. After removal of 6 bases from V and 4 bases from J, the junction contained 4 bases not matched to a gene. Per germline, CDR1 SNHLY and CDR2 FYNNEI. This CDR3 region has 15 residues. This sample also belongs to another study, concerning T cells in Graves' hyperthyroidism and ophthalmopathy. From that paper: The HTBI primer set drove a first-round RT-PCR of the TCR CDR3. The blood repertoire included most of the expanded thyroid clonotypes above 0.001.

Source: peripheral blood mononuclear cells (PBMCs), taken at new diagnosis, from a patient treated with antithyroid drugs. The chain carries TRBV2 and TRBJ2-1; 12 nucleotides line up with TRBD2. The sequence came from a woman between 18 and 29 years old with Graves disease. The CDR3 spells CASRASGGAYNEQFF. CDR3 nucleotide sequence: TGTGCCAGCAGGGCTAGCGGGGGGGCTTACAATGAGCAGTTCTTC.